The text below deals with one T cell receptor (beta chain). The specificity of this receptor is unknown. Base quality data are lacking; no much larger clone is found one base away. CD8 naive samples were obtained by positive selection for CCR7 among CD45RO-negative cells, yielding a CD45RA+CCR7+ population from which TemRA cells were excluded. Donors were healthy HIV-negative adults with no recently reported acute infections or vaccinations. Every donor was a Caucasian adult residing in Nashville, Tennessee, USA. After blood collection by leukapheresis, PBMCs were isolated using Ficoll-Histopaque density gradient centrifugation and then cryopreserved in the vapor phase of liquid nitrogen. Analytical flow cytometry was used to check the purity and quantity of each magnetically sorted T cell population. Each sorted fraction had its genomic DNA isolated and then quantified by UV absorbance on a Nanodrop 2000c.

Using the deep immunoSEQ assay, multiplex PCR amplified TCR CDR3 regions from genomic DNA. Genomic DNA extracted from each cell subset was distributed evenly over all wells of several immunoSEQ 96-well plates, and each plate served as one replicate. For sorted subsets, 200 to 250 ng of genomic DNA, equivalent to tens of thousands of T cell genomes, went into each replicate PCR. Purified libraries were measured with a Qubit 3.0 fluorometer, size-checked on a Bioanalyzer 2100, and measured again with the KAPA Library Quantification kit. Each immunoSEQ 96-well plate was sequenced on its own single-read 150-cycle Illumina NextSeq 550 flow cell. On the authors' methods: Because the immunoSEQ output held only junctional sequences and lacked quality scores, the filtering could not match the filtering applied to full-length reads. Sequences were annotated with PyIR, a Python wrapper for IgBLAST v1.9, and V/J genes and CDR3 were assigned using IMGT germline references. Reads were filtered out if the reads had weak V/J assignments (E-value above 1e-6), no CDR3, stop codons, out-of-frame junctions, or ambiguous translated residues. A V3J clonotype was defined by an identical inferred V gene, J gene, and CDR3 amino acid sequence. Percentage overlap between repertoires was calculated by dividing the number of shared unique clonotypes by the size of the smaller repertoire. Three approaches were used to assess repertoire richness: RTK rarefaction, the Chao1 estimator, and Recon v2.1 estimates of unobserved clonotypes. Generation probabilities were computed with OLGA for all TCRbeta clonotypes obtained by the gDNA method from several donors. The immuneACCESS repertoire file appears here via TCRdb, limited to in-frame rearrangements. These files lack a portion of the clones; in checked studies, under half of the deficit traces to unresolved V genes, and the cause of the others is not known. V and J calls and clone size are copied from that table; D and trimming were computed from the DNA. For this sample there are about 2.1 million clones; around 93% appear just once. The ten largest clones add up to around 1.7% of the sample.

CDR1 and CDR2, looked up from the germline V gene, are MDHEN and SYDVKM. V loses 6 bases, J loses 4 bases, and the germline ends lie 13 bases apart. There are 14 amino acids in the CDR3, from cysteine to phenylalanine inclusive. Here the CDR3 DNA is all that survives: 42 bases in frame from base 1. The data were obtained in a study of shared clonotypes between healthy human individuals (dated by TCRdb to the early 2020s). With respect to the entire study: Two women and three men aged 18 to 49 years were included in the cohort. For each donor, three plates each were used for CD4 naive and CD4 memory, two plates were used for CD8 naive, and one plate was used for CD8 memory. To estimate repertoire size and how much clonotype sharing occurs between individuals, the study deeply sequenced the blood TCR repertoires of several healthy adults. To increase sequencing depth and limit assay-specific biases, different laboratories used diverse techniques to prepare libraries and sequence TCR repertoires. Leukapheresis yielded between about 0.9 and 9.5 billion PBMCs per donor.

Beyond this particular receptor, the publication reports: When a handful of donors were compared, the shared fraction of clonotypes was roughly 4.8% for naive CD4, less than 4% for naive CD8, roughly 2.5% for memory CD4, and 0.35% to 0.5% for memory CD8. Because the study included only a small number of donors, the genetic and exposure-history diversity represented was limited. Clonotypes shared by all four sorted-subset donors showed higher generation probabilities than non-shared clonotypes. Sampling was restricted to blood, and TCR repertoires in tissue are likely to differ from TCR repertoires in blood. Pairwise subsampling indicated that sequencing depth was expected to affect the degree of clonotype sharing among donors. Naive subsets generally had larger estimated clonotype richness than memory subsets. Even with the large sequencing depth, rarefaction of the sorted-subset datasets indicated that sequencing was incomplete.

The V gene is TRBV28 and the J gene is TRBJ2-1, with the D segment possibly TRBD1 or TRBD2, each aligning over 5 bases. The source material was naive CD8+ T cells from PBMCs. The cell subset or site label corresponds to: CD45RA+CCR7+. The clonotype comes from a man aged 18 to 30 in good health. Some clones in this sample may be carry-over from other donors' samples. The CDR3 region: CASRLGVGYNEQFF. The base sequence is TGTGCCAGCAGATTGGGGGTGGGTTACAATGAGCAGTTCTTC.